This T cell receptor beta chain derives from a study of T cells in tuberculosis. Study in general: IGRA-negative adolescents, IGRA-positive adolescents with latent tuberculosis and adults with active tuberculosis formed this South African cohort.

In the case of this clone: Its antigen is unidentified.

Study-level findings and limits: Shorter CDR3-alpha in active tuberculosis partly drove smaller distances. GMM-specific TCRs were nearer to active tuberculosis alpha repertoires, suggesting expansion.

Generated by immunoSEQ multiplex PCR, the TCRdb table keeps only in-frame clones and is missing some. Of 30,000 to 35,000 clones listed, 90% to 95% were seen once; the top ten hold about 2.2%. The receptor's source is a donor aged 10 to 29 with latent tuberculosis or without tuberculosis infection. Material: PBMCs.

The CDR3 DNA reads as TGTGCCAGCAGCTCTTACCCCGGGACAGTCTACGAGCAGTACTTC. Encoded protein: CASSSYPGTVYEQYF. V is TRBV7-2 and J is TRBJ2-7; TRBD1 matches at 7 bases. Germline CDR1 is SGHTA and CDR2 is FQGNSA. J lost 3 bases, V lost 4 bases, and 9 bases had no gene match. The CDR3 runs to 15 residues.